A single sample is the source of the 20 T cell receptor beta chains below, sequenced in a study of beta chain features in type 1 diabetes. Study-level points and caveats: In all four CD4+ subsets, TCRB CDR3 length was significantly, moderately reduced in type 1 diabetes.

Expressed TCRB transcripts got sequenced, as all isolated RNA was reverse transcribed. Measured with immunoSEQ multiplex PCR; TCRdb has only the in-frame clones, and not every one. The profile shows 400,000 or so clones, roughly 12% of them singletons. Which antigens these TCRs recognize remains unknown. Sequenced sample: naive CD4+ T cells from blood. The receptors derive from a woman younger than 30 with type 1 diabetes.

V and J are TRBV14 and TRBJ2-3, with 7 bases aligning to TRBD2. V lost 4 bases, J lost 7 bases, and 2 bases stayed unmatched. The CDR3 runs 12 residues. Germline loops: CDR1 SGHDN, CDR2 FVKESK. Written as DNA, the CDR3 is TGTGCCAGCAGCCCCGGGGGGTATACGCAGTATTTT. Its protein is CASSPGGYTQYF.

This sequence joins TRBV27 and TRBJ2-7, with 9 bases matching TRBD2. Looked up from germline, CDR1 is MNHEY and CDR2 is SMNVEV (reference sequence). The CDR3 has 13 residues. The junction had 1 base not matched to a gene; V was cut back by 4 bases and J by 3 bases. CDR3 amino acids: CASSSSGVYEQYF. The CDR3 DNA reads TGTGCCAGCAGTTCTAGCGGGGTCTACGAGCAGTACTTC.

This chain connects TRBV21-1 to TRBJ1-6; TRBD1, as called in the table, went unchecked against the DNA. TRBV21-1 is classified as a pseudogene. The length of the CDR3 is 14 residues. The CDR3 loop reads CASSKGQKNSPLHF. In nucleotides, the CDR3 is TGTGCCAGCAGCAAAGGGCAGAAGAATTCACCCCTCCACTTT.

This clone was counted only a few times. The same CDR3 arises from other DNA sequences in this sample as well. The CDR3 DNA reads as TGTGCCAGCAGCCTACCCGACAGGGGCACTGAAGCTTTCTTT. Its protein product is CASSLPDRGTEAFF. The genes are TRBV28 and TRBJ1-1; TRBD1 aligns across 8 bases. The CDR3 runs 14 residues. CDR1 is MDHEN, CDR2 SYDVKM, per germline. V trimming: 6 bases; J trimming: 4 bases; junction bases outside the gene matches: 7.

The chain couples TRBV6-5 to TRBJ2-3; the D is unclear. CDR1 and CDR2 from the germline V gene are MNHEY and SVGAGI. V gave up 6 bases and J gave up 2 bases, with 3 bases separating them. The CDR3 extends over 11 amino acids. The CDR3 coding sequence is TGTGCCAGCAGGTACACAGATACGCAGTATTTT. Translated: CASRYTDTQYF.

This clone has more than one count but fewer than ten. V and J are TRBV5-6 and TRBJ2-1; D uncertain. The length of the CDR3 is 12 residues. Trimming took off 3 bases at V and 5 bases at J, with 6 bases between the two ends. Germline CDR1 reads SGHDT; CDR2 reads YYEEEE. CDR3 coding DNA: TGTGCCAGCAGCTCCCTCGACAATGAGCAGTTCTTC. Its protein is CASSSLDNEQFF.

This clone was detected a few times. CDR3 loop: CASSVRTTIAGAGEQFF. CDR3 nucleotides: TGTGCCAGCAGCGTTAGAACGACTATAGCGGGAGCGGGTGAGCAGTTCTTC. The gene calls are TRBV9 and TRBJ2-1, with TRBD2 matching 9 bases. The J segment lost 9 bases and the V segment lost 2 bases, leaving 15 bases of the junction unmatched. Germline-derived CDR1 and CDR2 are SGDLS and YYNGEE. This CDR3 spans 17 amino acids.

In this sample, this clone turned up a few times. The CDR3 bases are TGTGCCAGCAGCCCTGGACAGGAACACTATGGCTACACCTTC. Its translation is CASSPGQEHYGYTF. V gene TRBV7-2 combines with J gene TRBJ1-2; 7 positions match TRBD1. In germline, CDR1 is SGHTA, CDR2 FQGNSA. There are 14 residues in the CDR3. Germline trimming cut 5 bases from V and 3 bases from J; bases unmatched to any gene: 6.

V usage is TRBV18 and J usage is TRBJ1-1; D might be TRBD1 (6 bases). This CDR3 region has 15 residues. Per the germline V gene, CDR1 is KGHSH and CDR2 is LQKENI. The V gene lost 0 bases and the J gene lost 3 bases, with 11 bases spanning the gap. The CDR3 protein is CASSPPSRGDTEAFF. The DNA of the CDR3 is TGTGCCAGCTCACCACCTTCCAGGGGAGACACTGAAGCTTTCTTT.

The table lists this clone with a few counts. The V and J genes are TRBV27 and TRBJ2-5; 14 bases map to TRBD2. Looked up from germline, CDR1 is MNHEY and CDR2 is SMNVEV (reference sequence). This CDR3 comprises 17 residues. With V trimmed by 4 bases and J by 5 bases, 9 bases remained unmatched. The CDR3 is CASSSRLAGGPFETQYF. The CDR3 coding sequence is TGTGCCAGCAGTTCAAGACTAGCGGGAGGGCCGTTTGAGACCCAGTACTTC.

The rearrangement joins TRBV28 to TRBJ1-5; a possible D gene is TRBD1 (6 bases). CDR1 MDHEN and CDR2 SYDVKM come from the germline V gene. The CDR3 is 15 amino acids. V was pared by 5 bases and J by 6 bases, with 17 bases between. The CDR3 sequence is CASSPRGGGRQPQHF. In nucleotides, the CDR3 is TGTGCCAGCAGTCCTCGAGGGGGGGGCCGTCAGCCCCAGCATTTT.

The chain joins TRBV21-1 to TRBJ1-1. TRBV21-1 is listed as a pseudogene. CDR3 length: 13 residues. CDR3 coding DNA: TGTGCCGGCTATCCTCCGGGAAACACTGAAGCTTTCTTT. Its translation: CAGYPPGNTEAFF.

The rearrangement uses TRBV5-1 and TRBJ2-1; 7 bases agree with TRBD2. There are 14 residues in the CDR3. CDR1 SGHRS and CDR2 YFSETQ come from the germline V gene. Losses at the gene ends were 4 bases for V and 9 bases for J; bases not matched to a gene: 10. The CDR3 DNA sequence: TGCGCCAGCAGCGGGTCGGCGGGAGTAGGTGAGCAGTTCTTC. As protein: CASSGSAGVGEQFF.

This rearrangement joins TRBV4-3 to TRBJ2-1, with 9 bases aligning to TRBD1. The CDR3 runs 15 residues. Germline V CDR1 and CDR2: LGHNA, YSLEER. The ends lost 2 bases at V and 6 bases at J; junction bases unmatched: 5. CDR3 sequence: CASSQTGTGINEQFF. DNA of the CDR3: TGCGCCAGCAGCCAAACCGGGACAGGGATCAATGAGCAGTTCTTC.

The rearrangement uses TRBV7-9 and TRBJ1-2; D unresolved. Trimming took off 5 bases at V and 8 bases at J, with 12 bases between the two ends. Germline CDR1 SEHNR, CDR2 FQNEAQ (reference sequence). The CDR3 is 12 residues long. DNA of the CDR3: TGTGCCAGCAGCGGTGACAAGTCGGGCTACACCTTC. Translating it yields CASSGDKSGYTF.

The chain has TRBV6-6 and TRBJ2-2; 8 bases align to TRBD1. V lost 8 bases, J lost 7 bases, and 6 bases stayed unmatched. Germline CDR1 and CDR2: MNHNY and SVGAGI (reference sequence). The CDR3 sequence is 13 residues long. CDR3 residues: CASSTDRDGELFF. In DNA, the CDR3 is TGTGCCAGCTCCACGGACAGGGACGGGGAGCTGTTTTTT.

This clone was found a few times. This chain links TRBV29-1 with TRBJ2-3; D may be TRBD1 (6 bases). V lost 6 bases to trimming and J lost 0 bases, with 13 bases between them. Germline CDR1 SQVTM, CDR2 ANQGSEA. This CDR3 spans 14 amino acids. CDR3 region: CSVRQAPSTDTQYF. DNA of the CDR3: TGCAGCGTCCGACAGGCCCCTAGCACAGATACGCAGTATTTT.

The chain joins TRBV9 to TRBJ2-7; TRBD2 aligns across 14 bases. CDR3 length: 16 residues. V dropped 0 bases and J dropped 5; count of bases not matched to a gene: 4. The V gene's germline CDR1 is SGDLS and CDR2 YYNGEE. The CDR3 is CASSVAGLAGENEQYF. CDR3 nucleotide sequence: TGTGCCAGCAGCGTAGCGGGACTAGCGGGAGAGAACGAGCAGTACTTC. The full variable domain, completed using reference TRBV9 and TRBJ2-7, is DSGVTQTPKHLITATGQRVTLRCSPRSGDLSVYWYQQSLDQGLQFLIQYYNGEERAKGNILERFSAQQFPDLHSELNLSSLELGDSALYFCASSVAGLAGENEQYFGPGTRLTVT.

The CDR3 loop is CASSQDPGTARYGYTF. Here the CDR3 DNA reads TGCGCCAGCAGCCAAGACCCCGGGACAGCCCGCTATGGCTACACCTTC. The chain employs TRBV4-3 and TRBJ1-2, with 7 bases fitting TRBD1. The CDR3 is 16 residues long. Germline assignment: CDR1 LGHNA and CDR2 YSLEER. J was trimmed by 4 bases and V by 0 bases; bases with no gene match: 8.

The genes are TRBV14 and TRBJ2-6; 7 bases line up with TRBD1. Germline V gives CDR1 SGHDN, CDR2 FVKESK. V shed 2 bases, J shed 4 bases, and the junction held 2 bases outside the gene matches. The CDR3 contains 15 residues. This CDR3 is CASSQMGQGANVLTF. The DNA of the CDR3 is TGTGCCAGCAGCCAAATGGGACAGGGGGCCAACGTCCTGACTTTC.